This T cell receptor beta chain was obtained from a study of shared clonotypes between healthy human individuals. Study-wide background: Donors were a couple of women and three men aged 18 to 49.

General study findings and limits: Depth was large, yet rarefaction showed that sorted-subset sequencing was incomplete.

On this clone itself: Antigen specificity is unknown.

Libraries were prepared by immunoSEQ multiplex PCR; TCRdb keeps only in-frame clonotypes and omits some of them. The sample lists some 680,000 clones, 73% occurring once. The V and J ends lost 2 bases and 5 bases respectively, with 16 bases between them. The CDR3 is made up of 15 amino acids. Germline loops: CDR1 SGDLS, CDR2 YYNGEE. Sequenced input: memory CD4+ T cells sorted from blood. Subset: CD45RA-negative fraction. The sequence derives from a woman in her 30s in good health. V is TRBV9 and J is TRBJ2-5; D possibly uses TRBD1 or TRBD2 (5 bases each). The CDR3 DNA reads TGTGCCAGCAGCGTTACCCAACTCTGGGGGGAGACCCAGTACTTC. Amino acids: CASSVTQLWGETQYF.